This TCR beta chain comes out of a study of CD8 T cells in ankylosing spondylitis. Using its own MiXCR run on the 5' RACE reads, TCRdb lists one record per CDR3 protein. The table includes 200,000 to 250,000 distinct CDR3 sequences, roughly a tenth detected once. The CDR3 extends over 14 amino acids. Germline V gives CDR1 LGHDT, CDR2 YNNKEL (reference sequence). The V end lost 9 bases, the J end lost 8 bases, and 17 bases lay between the germline ends. Sequencing was carried out using blood, either unsorted or a sorted T cell fraction (not recorded which). The gene calls are TRBV3-1 and TRBJ1-6; D ambiguous. This sequence was found in a male donor with ankylosing spondylitis or in good health (not recorded which). CDR3 amino acids: CASKRRGRYSPLHF. CDR3 DNA sequence: TGTGCCAGTAAGAGGAGAGGGCGATATTCACCCCTCCACTTT.